Each of the 5 T cell receptor beta chains below was sequenced from the same sample in a study of blood T cell repertoires in COVID-19. Clones were read by immunoSEQ multiplex PCR, and TCRdb kept only the in-frame ones, dropping some. The sample carries fewer than 350,000 clones, 89% recorded once. Sample: PBMCs or T cells enriched from blood (not recorded which). The receptors derive from a man in his fifties or sixties who had recovered from COVID-19.

The V call is TRBV28, the J call TRBJ2-5, with D maybe TRBD2 (6 bases). The CDR3 extends over 14 amino acids. Germline-derived CDR1 and CDR2 are MDHEN and SYDVKM. CDR3 sequence: CSTGRLGGQETQYF. CDR3 in DNA: TGTTCGACGGGGAGGTTGGGGGGTCAAGAGACCCAGTACTTC.

This clone occurred once. The gene calls are TRBV7-9 and TRBJ2-6; D is uncertain. CDR3 length: 15 amino acids. Germline CDR1 reads SEHNR; CDR2 reads FQNEAQ (reference sequence). V gave up 4 bases and J gave up 2 bases, with 9 bases separating them. The CDR3 reads CASSSTETGANVLTF. CDR3 in DNA: TGTGCCAGCAGCTCTACTGAAACTGGGGCCAACGTCCTGACTTTC.

V is TRBV7-2 and J is TRBJ1-1; maybe TRBD1 (5 bases). V dropped 6 bases and J dropped 0 bases, with 11 bases sitting between them. CDR1 SGHTA and CDR2 FQGNSA come from the germline V gene. The CDR3 is made up of 14 amino acids. This CDR3 is CASRRDGMNTEAFF. CDR3 DNA: TGTGCCAGCAGGCGGGACGGGATGAACACTGAAGCTTTCTTT.

This clone came up a few times. The rearrangement links TRBV2 to TRBJ2-7; 14 bases agree with TRBD2. V lost 6 bases, J lost 7 bases, and 2 bases stayed unmatched. The germline CDR1 and CDR2 sequences are SNHLY and FYNNEI. This CDR3 contains 13 residues. CDR3 DNA sequence: TGTGCCAGCAGGGGGACTAGCGGGAGAGAGCAGTACTTC. This codes for CASRGTSGREQYF.

This chain connects TRBV18 to TRBJ2-7, with D perhaps TRBD1 (6 bases). The CDR3 totals 13 residues. The germline V and J ends were trimmed by 1 base and 3 bases, with 7 bases remaining between them. Germline CDR1 is KGHSH and CDR2 is LQKENI. This CDR3 is CASSPRDNYEQYF. The CDR3 DNA reads TGTGCCAGCTCACCACGGGACAACTACGAGCAGTACTTC.